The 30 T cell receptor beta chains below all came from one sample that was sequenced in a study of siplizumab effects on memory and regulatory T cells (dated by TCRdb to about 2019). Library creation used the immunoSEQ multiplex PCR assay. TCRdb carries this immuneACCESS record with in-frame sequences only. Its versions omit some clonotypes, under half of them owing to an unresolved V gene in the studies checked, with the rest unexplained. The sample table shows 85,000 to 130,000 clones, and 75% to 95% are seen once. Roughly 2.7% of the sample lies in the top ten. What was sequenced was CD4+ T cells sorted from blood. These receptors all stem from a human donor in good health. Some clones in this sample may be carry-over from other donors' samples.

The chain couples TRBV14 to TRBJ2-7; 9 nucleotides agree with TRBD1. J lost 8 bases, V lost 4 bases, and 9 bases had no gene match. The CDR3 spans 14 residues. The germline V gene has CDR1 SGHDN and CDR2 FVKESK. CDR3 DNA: TGTGCCAGCAGCCTTGGACAGGGGAACTTTCAGCAGTACTTC. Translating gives CASSLGQGNFQQYF.

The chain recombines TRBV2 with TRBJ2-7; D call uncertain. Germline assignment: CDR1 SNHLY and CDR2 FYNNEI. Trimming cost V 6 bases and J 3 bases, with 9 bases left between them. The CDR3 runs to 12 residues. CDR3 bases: TGTGCCAGCAGCCAGGCGAGCTACGAGCAGTACTTC. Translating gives CASSQASYEQYF. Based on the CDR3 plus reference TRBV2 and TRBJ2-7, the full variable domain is EPEVTQTPSHQVTQMGQEVILRCVPISNHLYFYWYRQILGQKVEFLVSFYNNEISEKSEIFDDQFSVERPDGSNFTLKIRSTKLEDSAMYFCASSQASYEQYFGPGTRLTVT.

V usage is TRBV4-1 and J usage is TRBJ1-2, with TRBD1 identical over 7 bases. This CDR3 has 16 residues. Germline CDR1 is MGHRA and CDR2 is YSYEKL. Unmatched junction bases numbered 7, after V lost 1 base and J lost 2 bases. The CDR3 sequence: CASSQGGFRGNYGYTF. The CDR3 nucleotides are TGCGCCAGCAGCCAAGGGGGATTCAGGGGGAACTATGGCTACACCTTC.

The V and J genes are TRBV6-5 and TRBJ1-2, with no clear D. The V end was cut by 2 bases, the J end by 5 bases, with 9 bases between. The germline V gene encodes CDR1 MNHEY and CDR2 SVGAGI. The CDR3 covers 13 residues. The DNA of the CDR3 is TGTGCCAGCAGTTACGGTCAGAGTTATGGCTACACCTTC. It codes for CASSYGQSYGYTF.

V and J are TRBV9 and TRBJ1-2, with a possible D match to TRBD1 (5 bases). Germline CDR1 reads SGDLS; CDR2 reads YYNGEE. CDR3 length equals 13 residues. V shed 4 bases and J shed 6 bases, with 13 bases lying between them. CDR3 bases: TGTGCCAGCAGCCGAGGGGACGCCGATGGCTACACCTTC. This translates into CASSRGDADGYTF.

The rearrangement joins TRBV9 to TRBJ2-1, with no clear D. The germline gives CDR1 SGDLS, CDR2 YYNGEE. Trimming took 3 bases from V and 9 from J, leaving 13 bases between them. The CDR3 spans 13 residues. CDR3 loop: CASSASTTSEQFF. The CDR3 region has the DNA TGTGCCAGCAGCGCATCTACGACAAGTGAGCAGTTCTTC.

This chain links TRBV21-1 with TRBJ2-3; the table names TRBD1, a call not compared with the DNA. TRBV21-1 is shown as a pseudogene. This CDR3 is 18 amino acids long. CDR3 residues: CASSKVGRGFPHTDTQYF. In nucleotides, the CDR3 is TGTGCCAGCAGCAAAGTAGGCAGGGGCTTTCCCCACACAGATACGCAGTATTTT.

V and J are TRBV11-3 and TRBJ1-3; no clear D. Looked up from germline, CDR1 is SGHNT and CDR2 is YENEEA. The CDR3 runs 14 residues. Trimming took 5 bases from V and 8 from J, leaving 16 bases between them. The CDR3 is CASSPRRTADTIYF. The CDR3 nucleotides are TGTGCCAGCAGCCCGCGGAGAACCGCCGACACCATATATTTT.

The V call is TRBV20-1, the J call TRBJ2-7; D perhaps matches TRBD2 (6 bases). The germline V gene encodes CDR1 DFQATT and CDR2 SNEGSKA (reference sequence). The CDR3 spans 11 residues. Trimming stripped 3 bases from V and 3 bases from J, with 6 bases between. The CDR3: CSARTSYEQYF. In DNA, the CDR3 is TGCAGTGCTAGGACTAGCTACGAGCAGTACTTC.

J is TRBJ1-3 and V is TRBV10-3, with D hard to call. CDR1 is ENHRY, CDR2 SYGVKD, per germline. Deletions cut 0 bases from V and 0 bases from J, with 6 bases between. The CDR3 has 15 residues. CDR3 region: CAISESADSGNTIYF. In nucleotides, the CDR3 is TGTGCCATCAGTGAGTCGGCGGACTCTGGAAACACCATATATTTT.

The CDR3 DNA follows: TGTGCCATCAGGCCGGGAAGGGGTCTAGCGGGGCCCCCTGAGCAGTTCTTC. This encodes CAIRPGRGLAGPPEQFF. The V call is TRBV10-3, the J call TRBJ2-1; 9 bases align to TRBD2. CDR3 length: 17 amino acids. The germline CDR1 and CDR2 sequences are ENHRY and SYGVKD. Trimming removed 6 bases from V and 9 bases from J; junction bases left unmatched: 18.

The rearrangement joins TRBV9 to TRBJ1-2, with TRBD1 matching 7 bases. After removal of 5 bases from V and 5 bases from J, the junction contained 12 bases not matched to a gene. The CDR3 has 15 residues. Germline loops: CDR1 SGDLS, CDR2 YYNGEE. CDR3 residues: CASSDTMGQLYGYTF. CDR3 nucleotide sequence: TGTGCCAGCAGTGATACTATGGGACAGCTTTATGGCTACACCTTC.

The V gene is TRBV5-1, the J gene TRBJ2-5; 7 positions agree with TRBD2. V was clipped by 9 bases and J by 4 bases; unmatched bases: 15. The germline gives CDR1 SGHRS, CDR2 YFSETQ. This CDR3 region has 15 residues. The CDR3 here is CATAGDTGFGETQYF. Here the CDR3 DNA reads TGCGCCACTGCGGGGGATACGGGATTTGGAGAGACCCAGTACTTC. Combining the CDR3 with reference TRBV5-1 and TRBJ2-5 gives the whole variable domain KAGVTQTPRYLIKTRGQQVTLSCSPISGHRSVSWYQQTPGQGLQFLFEYFSETQRNKGNFPGRFSGRQFSNSRSEMNVSTLELGDSALYLCATAGDTGFGETQYFGPGTRLLVL.

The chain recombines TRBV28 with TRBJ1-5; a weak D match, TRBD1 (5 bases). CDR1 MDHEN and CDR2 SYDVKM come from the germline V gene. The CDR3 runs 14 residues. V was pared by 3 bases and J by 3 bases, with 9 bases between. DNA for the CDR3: TGTGCCAGCAGTTTCACAGGAAACAATCAGCCCCAGCATTTT. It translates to CASSFTGNNQPQHF.

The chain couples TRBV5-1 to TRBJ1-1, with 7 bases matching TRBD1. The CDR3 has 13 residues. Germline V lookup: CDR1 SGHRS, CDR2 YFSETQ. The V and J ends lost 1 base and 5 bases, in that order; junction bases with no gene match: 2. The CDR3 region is CASSLTGETEAFF. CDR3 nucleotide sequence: TGCGCCAGCAGCTTGACAGGGGAGACTGAAGCTTTCTTT. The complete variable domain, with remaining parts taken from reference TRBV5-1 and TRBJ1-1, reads KAGVTQTPRYLIKTRGQQVTLSCSPISGHRSVSWYQQTPGQGLQFLFEYFSETQRNKGNFPGRFSGRQFSNSRSEMNVSTLELGDSALYLCASSLTGETEAFFGQGTRLTVV.

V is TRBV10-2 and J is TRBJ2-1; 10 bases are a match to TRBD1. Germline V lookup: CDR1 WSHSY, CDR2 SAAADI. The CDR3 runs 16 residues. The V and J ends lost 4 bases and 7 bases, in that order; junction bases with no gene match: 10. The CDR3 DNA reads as TGCGCCAGCAGTGGGGTCCGGGACAGGGGCAAGAATGAGCAGTTCTTC. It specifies CASSGVRDRGKNEQFF.

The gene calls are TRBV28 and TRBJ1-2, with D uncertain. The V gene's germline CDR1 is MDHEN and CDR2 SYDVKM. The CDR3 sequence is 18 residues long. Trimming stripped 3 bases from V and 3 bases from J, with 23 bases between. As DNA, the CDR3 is TGTGCCAGCAGTTTGTGGGAGAAAATGGACCCCGTTTACTATGGCTACACCTTC. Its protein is CASSLWEKMDPVYYGYTF.

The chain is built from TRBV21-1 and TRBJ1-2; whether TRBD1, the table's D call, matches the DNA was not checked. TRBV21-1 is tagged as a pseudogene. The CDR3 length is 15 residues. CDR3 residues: CASSKPQGANYGYTF. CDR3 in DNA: TGTGCCAGCAGCAAACCACAGGGGGCGAACTATGGCTACACCTTC.

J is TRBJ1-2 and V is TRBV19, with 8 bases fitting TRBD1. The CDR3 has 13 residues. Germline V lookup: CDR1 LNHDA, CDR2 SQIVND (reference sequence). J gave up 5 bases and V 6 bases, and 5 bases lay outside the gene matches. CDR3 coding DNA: TGTGCCAGTAGACCACAGGGGGATTATGGCTACACCTTC. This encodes CASRPQGDYGYTF.

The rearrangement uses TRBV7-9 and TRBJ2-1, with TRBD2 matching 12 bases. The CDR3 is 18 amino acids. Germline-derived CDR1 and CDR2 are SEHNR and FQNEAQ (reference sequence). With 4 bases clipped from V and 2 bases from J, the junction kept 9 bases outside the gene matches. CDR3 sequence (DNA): TGTGCCAGCAGCTCCCACGGACTAGCGGGAACTCCCTACAATGAGCAGTTCTTC. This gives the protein CASSSHGLAGTPYNEQFF.

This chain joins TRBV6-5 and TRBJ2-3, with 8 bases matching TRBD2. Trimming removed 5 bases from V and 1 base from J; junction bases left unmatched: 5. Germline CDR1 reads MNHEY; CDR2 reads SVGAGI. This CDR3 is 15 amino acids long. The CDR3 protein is CASSRGGPGTDTQYF. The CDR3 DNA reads TGTGCCAGCAGTCGCGGGGGGCCAGGCACAGATACGCAGTATTTT.

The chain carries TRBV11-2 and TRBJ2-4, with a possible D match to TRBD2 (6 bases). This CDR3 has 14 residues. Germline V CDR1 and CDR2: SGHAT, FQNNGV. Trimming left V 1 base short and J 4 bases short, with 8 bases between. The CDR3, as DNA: TGTGCCAGCAGCTTAGGACTAGATAAAAACATTCAGTACTTC. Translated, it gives CASSLGLDKNIQYF.

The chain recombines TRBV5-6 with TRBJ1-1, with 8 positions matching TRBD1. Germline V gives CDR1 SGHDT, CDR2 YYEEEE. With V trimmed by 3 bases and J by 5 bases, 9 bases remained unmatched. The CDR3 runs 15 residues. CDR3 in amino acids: CASSWARGLATEAFF. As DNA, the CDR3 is TGTGCCAGCAGCTGGGCCAGGGGGCTTGCAACTGAAGCTTTCTTT.

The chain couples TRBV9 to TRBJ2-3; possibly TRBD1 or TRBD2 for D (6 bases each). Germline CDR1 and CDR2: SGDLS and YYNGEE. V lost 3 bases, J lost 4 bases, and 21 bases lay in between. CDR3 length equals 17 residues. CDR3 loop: CASSGDLLGGAADTQYF. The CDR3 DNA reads TGTGCCAGCAGCGGCGACCTGCTGGGGGGCGCGGCAGATACGCAGTATTTT. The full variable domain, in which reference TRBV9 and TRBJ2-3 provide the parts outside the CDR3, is DSGVTQTPKHLITATGQRVTLRCSPRSGDLSVYWYQQSLDQGLQFLIQYYNGEERAKGNILERFSAQQFPDLHSELNLSSLELGDSALYFCASSGDLLGGAADTQYFGPGTRLTVL.

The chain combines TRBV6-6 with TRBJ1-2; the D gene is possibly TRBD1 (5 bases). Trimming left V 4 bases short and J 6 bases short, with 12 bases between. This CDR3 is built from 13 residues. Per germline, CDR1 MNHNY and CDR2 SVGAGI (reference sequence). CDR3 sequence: CASSWDARDGYTF. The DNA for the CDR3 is TGTGCCAGCAGTTGGGACGCCCGAGATGGCTACACCTTC.

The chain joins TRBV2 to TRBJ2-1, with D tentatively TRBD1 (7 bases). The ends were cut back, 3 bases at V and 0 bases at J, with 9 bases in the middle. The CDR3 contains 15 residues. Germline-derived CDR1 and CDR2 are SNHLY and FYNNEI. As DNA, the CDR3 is TGTGCCAGCAGTGATCAGGGGGGCTCCTACAATGAGCAGTTCTTC. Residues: CASSDQGGSYNEQFF.

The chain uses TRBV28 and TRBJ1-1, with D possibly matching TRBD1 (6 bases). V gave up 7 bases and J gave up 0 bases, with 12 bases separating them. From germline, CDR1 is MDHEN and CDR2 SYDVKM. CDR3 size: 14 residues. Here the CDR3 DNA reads TGTGCCAGCACCATGGACAGTTTGAACACTGAAGCTTTCTTT. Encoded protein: CASTMDSLNTEAFF.

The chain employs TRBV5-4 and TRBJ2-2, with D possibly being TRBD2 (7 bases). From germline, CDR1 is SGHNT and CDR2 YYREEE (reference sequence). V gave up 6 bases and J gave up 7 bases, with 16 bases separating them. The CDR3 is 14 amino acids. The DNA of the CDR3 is TGTGCCAGCACCCGGAGGGGGGGGATCGGGGAGCTGTTTTTT. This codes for CASTRRGGIGELFF.

CDR3 protein: CASSLGQVNTEAFF. The CDR3 DNA is TGTGCCAGCAGCTTGGGACAGGTGAACACTGAAGCTTTCTTT. This chain uses TRBV7-6 with TRBJ1-1; 8 bases align to TRBD1. V trimming: 3 bases; J trimming: 0 bases; junction bases outside the gene matches: 0. The CDR3 has 14 residues. Germline CDR1 reads SGHVS; CDR2 reads FNYEAQ.

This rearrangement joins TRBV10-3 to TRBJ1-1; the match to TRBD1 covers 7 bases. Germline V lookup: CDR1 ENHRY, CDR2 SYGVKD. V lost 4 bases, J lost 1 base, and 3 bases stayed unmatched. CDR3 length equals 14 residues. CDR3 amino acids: CAISVGGRNTEAFF. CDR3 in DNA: TGTGCCATCAGTGTAGGGGGCAGGAACACTGAAGCTTTCTTT.